This record covers a single TCR beta chain. No antigen is known for it. Only in-frame clones appear in the TCRdb table, and some are missing; sequencing was by immunoSEQ multiplex PCR. The table has 150,000 to 200,000 clones, roughly 93% seen once; the top ten hold 1%. The data originate from a study of T cell responses to AZD1222 COVID-19 vaccine. Broader study findings: As reported, nearly half of all spike-specific TCRs target variant regions that are unmutated. The donor group comprised mostly white British people and more females; the analysis possibly underestimated clonal diversity. Among AZD1222 vaccinees, only five to seven were seropositive at baseline.

Germline V gene sequence: CDR1 GTSNPN, CDR2 SVGIG (reference sequence). The CDR3 extends over 12 amino acids. V was pared by 0 bases and J by 4 bases, with 7 bases between. Specimen: peripheral blood, collected 28 days after the second dose of the MenACWY control vaccine. The TCR was taken from an adult who received the MenACWY meningococcal vaccine as a control. The rearrangement joins TRBV30 to TRBJ2-7; D remains ambiguous. CDR3 nucleotides: TGTGCCTGGAGTGTAACTTGGTACGAGCAGTACTTC. Protein sequence: CAWSVTWYEQYF.